This is a list of T cell receptor beta chains from one sample in a study of blood T cell repertoires in COVID-19. Assay: immunoSEQ multiplex PCR; the TCRdb copy retains only in-frame clones and omits some. The sample records about 180,000 clones, around four fifths being singletons. Sample: peripheral blood. These receptors all stem from a woman in her 70s with COVID-19, enrolled during active disease. The CDR3 runs from the conserved cysteine through the conserved F or W. Each record gives: D gene, clone size, V gene, J gene, CDR3 protein, CDR3 DNA. A D gene is named only where the DNA matches it firmly. A row's size may be missing; if present it is once, few, many or a size class.

>TRBD1|once|TRBV30|TRBJ2-1
CAWSFGTGSLSYNEQFF
TGTGCCTGGAGTTTCGGGACAGGTAGTCTCTCCTACAATGAGCAGTTCTTC
>TRBD1|.|TRBV9|TRBJ1-2
CASSVGQGIYGYTF
TGTGCCAGCAGCGTAGGACAGGGGATCTATGGCTACACCTTC
>TRBD1|.|TRBV27|TRBJ2-2
CASSFTGGTGELFF
TGTGCCAGCAGTTTTACAGGGGGCACCGGGGAGCTGTTTTTT
>TRBD1|.|TRBV7-9|TRBJ2-3
CASSPDRVDTQYF
TGTGCCAGCAGCCCGGACAGGGTCGATACGCAGTATTTT
>TRBD1|.|TRBV24-1|TRBJ1-2
CATSDKKQGFGYTF
TGTGCCACCAGTGATAAAAAACAGGGGTTTGGCTACACCTTC
>.|.|TRBV6-6|TRBJ2-7
CASSSSRVSYEQYF
TGTGCCAGCAGTTCTAGCCGGGTTTCCTACGAGCAGTACTTC
>TRBD1|.|TRBV5-4|TRBJ2-5
CASSLGDRNQETQYF
TGTGCCAGCAGCCTCGGGGACAGAAACCAAGAGACCCAGTACTTC
>.|.|TRBV5-5|TRBJ2-7
CASSLDASVGSYEQYF
TGTGCCAGCAGCTTGGACGCTAGCGTGGGCTCCTACGAGCAGTACTTC
>.|.|TRBV30|TRBJ1-1
CAWRGAGMNTEAFF
TGTGCCTGGAGAGGTGCAGGCATGAACACTGAAGCTTTCTTT
>.|.|TRBV5-8|TRBJ2-7
CASSFPGNYEQYF
TGTGCCAGCAGCTTCCCAGGGAACTACGAGCAGTACTTC
>.|.|TRBV28|TRBJ1-6
CASRPAGQNNSPLHF
TGTGCCAGCAGACCTGCGGGGCAGAATAATTCACCCCTCCACTTT
>TRBD1|.|TRBV5-1|TRBJ2-2
CASSSGQTTGELFF
TGCGCCAGCAGCTCGGGACAGACCACCGGGGAGCTGTTTTTT
>TRBD2|few|TRBV19|TRBJ2-1
CASSRRAPGLAGGGGYNEQFF
TGTGCCAGTAGCCGCAGGGCCCCGGGACTAGCGGGAGGAGGAGGCTACAATGAGCAGTTCTTC
>TRBD1|.|TRBV4-1|TRBJ1-3
CASSPRDRGESVNTIYF
TGCGCCAGCAGCCCCCGGGACAGGGGAGAATCGGTAAACACCATATATTTT
>.|.|TRBV18|TRBJ1-2
CASSPLGRDPYGYTF
TGTGCCAGCTCCCCTTTGGGCAGGGATCCCTATGGCTACACCTTC
>TRBD2|.|TRBV29-1|TRBJ2-3
CSVEDSGRAPDTQYF
TGCAGCGTTGAAGACAGCGGGAGGGCCCCAGATACGCAGTATTTT
>TRBD2|.|TRBV5-4|TRBJ2-5
CASSTTTSVETQYF
TGTGCCAGCAGCACGACTACTAGCGTTGAGACCCAGTACTTC
>.|.|TRBV2|TRBJ2-7
CASTQDGGGTYEQYF
TGTGCCAGCACCCAGGACGGAGGCGGTACCTACGAGCAGTACTTC
>TRBD1|.|TRBV28|TRBJ2-7
CASSLYGGTGLGF
TGTGCCAGCAGTTTATATGGGGGGACAGGGTTAGGCTTC
>.|.|TRBV18|TRBJ2-3
CASSPFDGGTDTQYF
TGTGCCAGCTCACCGTTTGACGGGGGCACAGATACGCAGTATTTT
>.|.|TRBV6-6|TRBJ1-5
CASSEVQVSNQPQHF
TGTGCCAGCAGCGAGGTACAGGTTAGCAATCAGCCCCAGCATTTT
>TRBD1|.|TRBV5-1|TRBJ1-2
CASSATGNYGYTF
TGCGCCAGCAGCGCGACAGGGAACTATGGCTACACCTTC
>.|few|TRBV25-1|TRBJ2-1
CASTPTGAGYNEQFF
TGTGCCAGCACCCCCACAGGGGCGGGGTACAATGAGCAGTTCTTC
>TRBD1|.|TRBV2|TRBJ2-3
CASGQGITDTQYF
TGTGCCAGCGGACAGGGGATCACAGATACGCAGTATTTT
>.|.|TRBV7-8|TRBJ2-7
CASSAHPARPSGEQYF
TGTGCCAGCAGCGCCCACCCCGCTAGGCCCTCGGGTGAGCAGTACTTC
>.|.|TRBV7-2|TRBJ2-7
CASSLKRIGRAGYEQYF
TGTGCCAGCAGCCTGAAGAGGATAGGCAGAGCGGGCTACGAGCAGTACTTC
>TRBD2|.|TRBV2|TRBJ2-3
CASSGGAGREGTDTQYF
TGTGCCAGCAGTGGGGGAGCCGGGCGGGAGGGCACAGATACGCAGTATTTT
>TRBD2|.|TRBV7-8|TRBJ2-1
CASSTRTSGTRNEQFF
TGTGCCAGCAGCACCCGGACTAGCGGGACTCGGAATGAGCAGTTCTTC
>TRBD1|.|TRBV25-1|TRBJ2-7
CASSEGQLRKYF
TGTGCCAGCAGTGAGGGACAGCTACGAAAGTACTTC
>.|.|TRBV2|TRBJ2-7
CASRSRDNSYEQYF
TGTGCCAGCAGGAGCCGGGACAACTCCTACGAGCAGTACTTC
>.|.|TRBV6-2/TRBV6-3|TRBJ1-1
CASSPTVGSTEAFF
TGTGCCAGCAGTCCGACAGTCGGGTCGACTGAAGCTTTCTTT
>TRBD1|.|TRBV2|TRBJ1-1
CASKFSEGTGQGGTEAFF
TGTGCCAGCAAATTCAGTGAAGGGACCGGACAGGGCGGCACTGAAGCTTTCTTT
>.|few|TRBV6-5|TRBJ2-2
CASIYRTENTGELFF
TGTGCCAGCATTTATCGGACAGAGAACACCGGGGAGCTGTTTTTT
>TRBD2|.|TRBV5-1|TRBJ2-7
CASSLVSGKNYEQYF
TGCGCCAGCAGCTTGGTCAGCGGGAAAAACTACGAGCAGTACTTC
>.|.|TRBV6-1|TRBJ1-5
CASSDVANQPQHF
TGTGCCAGCAGTGATGTAGCCAATCAGCCCCAGCATTTT
>TRBD2|.|TRBV11-2|TRBJ2-1
CASSLIATSGRGYNEQFF
TGTGCCAGCAGCTTGATCGCTACTAGCGGGAGGGGGTACAATGAGCAGTTCTTC
>TRBD1|.|TRBV12-5|TRBJ2-2
CASALDRANTGELFF
TGTGCTAGTGCCCTAGACAGGGCGAACACCGGGGAGCTGTTTTTT
>.|few|TRBV19|TRBJ1-5
CASSRREAGVQPQHF
TGTGCCAGTAGTAGAAGAGAAGCAGGGGTACAGCCCCAGCATTTT
>.|few|TRBV4-2|TRBJ2-7
CASSQNLELEQYF
TGTGCCAGCAGCCAAAACCTGGAGCTCGAGCAGTACTTC
>TRBD1|few|TRBV7-9|TRBJ2-7
CASSGDRPPYEQYF
TGTGCCAGCAGCGGGGACAGACCCCCCTACGAGCAGTACTTC
>.|.|TRBV18|TRBJ1-4
CASSAEMALGNEKLFF
TGTGCCAGCTCAGCGGAAATGGCTTTGGGTAATGAAAAACTGTTTTTT
>TRBD2|.|TRBV9|TRBJ2-3
CASSGSGRSTDTQYF
TGTGCCAGCAGCGGTAGCGGGAGGTCCACAGATACGCAGTATTTT
>TRBD1|few|TRBV7-2|TRBJ2-4
CASSLDRGGGDIQYF
TGTGCCAGCAGCCTGGACAGGGGCGGTGGAGACATTCAGTACTTC
>.|.|TRBV5-4|TRBJ1-1
CASGRFGEGAEAFF
TGTGCCAGCGGCAGATTCGGGGAGGGAGCTGAAGCTTTCTTT
>.|.|TRBV5-1|TRBJ2-6
CATGQSDSGANVLTF
TGCGCCACCGGACAGTCGGACTCTGGGGCCAACGTCCTGACTTTC
>TRBD1|many|TRBV5-3|TRBJ2-5
CARSFPGTEETQYF
TGTGCCAGAAGCTTCCCGGGGACAGAAGAGACCCAGTACTTC
>TRBD2|.|TRBV5-1|TRBJ2-1
CASSLLAGVRGNEQFF
TGCGCCAGCAGCTTGCTAGCGGGAGTTAGGGGCAATGAGCAGTTCTTC
>.|.|TRBV9|TRBJ2-7
CASTRPGGGPSYEQYF
TGTGCCAGCACCCGGCCGGGCGGAGGCCCCTCCTACGAGCAGTACTTC
>.|.|TRBV11-3|TRBJ1-2
CASSRGQGYGYTF
TGTGCCAGCAGCCGAGGGCAGGGGTATGGCTACACCTTC
>.|.|TRBV9|TRBJ2-1
CASSSRWGDEQFF
TGTGCCAGCAGCTCCCGGTGGGGGGATGAGCAGTTCTTC